This TCR beta chain came from a study of neurological immune-mediated disorders. The cDNA came from 5'RACE, which used 10-nucleotide random UMIs. Via MiXCR, TCRdb re-called the 5' RACE reads, giving one row per CDR3 protein. The table shows 55,000 to 75,000 distinct CDR3 sequences, with around 2.3% occurring only once. The CDR3 length is 14 residues. V lost 4 bases and J 0 bases, leaving 10 bases between the germline ends. Germline V lookup: CDR1 MNHNY, CDR2 SVGAGI (reference sequence). Unsorted libraries were derived from 2 million PBMCs stored at -80 C. In its sample, this clonotype was seen many times. The antigen remains undetermined. Overall study results and limits: HTLV-1-associated myelopathy had the most TCR clonal expansion, and multiple sclerosis had the least, less than healthy controls. The multiple sclerosis repertoire cluster was associated with no clinical or MRI feature.

The chain combines TRBV6-6 with TRBJ2-7; possibly TRBD2 for D (6 bases). This receptor was taken from a man aged 50 to 60 with multiple sclerosis. The specimen sequenced was PBMCs. For the CDR3, the DNA is TGTGCCAGCAGTTCGCAGGGAGGCTCCTACGAGCAGTACTTC. Translation gives CASSSQGGSYEQYF.